A selection of T cell receptor beta chains follows, all from one sample in a study of human T cells and chemical hapten exposure. One entry per CDR3 protein results from TCRdb running MiXCR on the RACE reads. The table lists around 42,000 distinct CDR3 sequences, 3.3% of them singletons, with approximately 7.1% in the top ten. Specimen: whole blood, collected in connection with sensitization to the hapten diphenylcyclopropenone (DPC). The receptors here all came from a man between 35 and 55 years old with alopecia areata. Some clones in this sample may be carry-over from other donors' samples. Each CDR3 is given with its conserved first and last residue. The D gene is left open where the match is weak. Expanded clones get a size class; other rows say once, few or many, or leave the size out.

many TRBJ2-7 TRBV27 TRBD2 TGTGCCAGCAGACTAGCGGGATCCCCCTACGAGCAGTACTTC CASRLAGSPYEQYF
many TRBJ2-5 TRBV18 TRBD1 TGTGCCAGCTCATCCGGACAGGGGGGCGAGACCCAGTACTTC CASSSGQGGETQYF
many TRBJ2-1 TRBV19 TRBD2 TGTGCCAGTAGTGTCCTGACTAGCGGGAGGGCCAATGAGCAGTTCTTC CASSVLTSGRANEQFF
many TRBJ1-1 TRBV11-1 . TGTGCCAGCAGCTTTCGAAGGCAGTCGGAGACTGAAGCTTTCTTT CASSFRRQSETEAFF
. TRBJ1-3 TRBV5-6 . TGTGCCAGCAGCTCTGGAAACACCATATATTTT CASSSGNTIYF
many TRBJ2-7 TRBV27 . TGTGCCAGCAGTTTTTTCAGCGGAGGCTACGAGCAGTACTTC CASSFFSGGYEQYF
. TRBJ2-2 TRBV5-1 . TGCGCCAGCAGCTTGTATCCCAAAGATGGCACCGGGGAGCTGTTTTTT CASSLYPKDGTGELFF
many TRBJ1-1 TRBV11-2 TRBD1 TGTGCCAGCAGCTTAGATCCCAGGGGGACTGAAGCTTTCTTT CASSLDPRGTEAFF
many TRBJ1-5 TRBV27 TRBD1 TGTGCCAGCAGAGGACAGGGACGTGGGTTCAGCAATCAGCCCCAGCATTTT CASRGQGRGFSNQPQHF
few TRBJ1-2 TRBV5-1 . TGCGCCAGCAGCTTGGGAAACACCGGGTTTTATGGCTACACCTTC CASSLGNTGFYGYTF
. TRBJ1-2 TRBV5-6 TRBD1 TGTGCCAGCAGCTTAGGGGGCTCCCTTTATCGCTACACCTTC CASSLGGSLYRYTF
few TRBJ1-5 TRBV20-1 TRBD1 TGCAGTGCTAGAGAAAGGACAGGTAATCAGCCCCAGCATTTT CSARERTGNQPQHF
few TRBJ2-2 TRBV28 TRBD1 TGTGCCAGCAGTTTGCGGACAGGGGGTACCGGGGAGCTGTTTTTT CASSLRTGGTGELFF